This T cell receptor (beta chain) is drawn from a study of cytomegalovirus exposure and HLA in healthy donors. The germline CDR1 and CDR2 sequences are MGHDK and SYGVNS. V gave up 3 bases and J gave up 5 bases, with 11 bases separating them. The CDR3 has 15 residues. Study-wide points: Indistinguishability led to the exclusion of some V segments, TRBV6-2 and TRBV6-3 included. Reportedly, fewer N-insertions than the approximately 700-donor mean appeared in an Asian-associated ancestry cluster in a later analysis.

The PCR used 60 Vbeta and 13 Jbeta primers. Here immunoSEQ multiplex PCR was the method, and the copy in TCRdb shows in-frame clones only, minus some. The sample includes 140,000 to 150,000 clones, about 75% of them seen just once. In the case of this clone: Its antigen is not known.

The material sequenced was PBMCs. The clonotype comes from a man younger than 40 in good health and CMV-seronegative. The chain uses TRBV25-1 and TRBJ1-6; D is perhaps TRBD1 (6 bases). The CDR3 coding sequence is TGTGCCAGCAGTGACGGACAGACCAATAATTCACCCCTCCACTTT. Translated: CASSDGQTNNSPLHF. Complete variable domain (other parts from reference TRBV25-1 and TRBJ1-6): EADIYQTPRYLVIGTGKKITLECSQTMGHDKMYWYQQDPGMELHLIHYSYGVNSTEKGDLSSESTVSRIRTEHFPLTLESARPSHTSQYLCASSDGQTNNSPLHFGNGTRLTVT.